This T cell receptor (beta chain) came from a study of cytomegalovirus exposure and HLA in healthy donors (dated by TCRdb to 2015 to 2018). Background for the entire study: An earlier analysis of several hundred of the donors reported about 280 Gb of sequence data and about 120 million unique TCR beta sequences obtained from around 180 million T cells. An early release covering roughly 580 HLA-typed donors comprised about 320 gigabases of sequencing data and roughly 86 million unique TCR sequences. The genetic ancestry cluster associated with self-reported Caucasian donors included about 81% of the roughly 410 genotyped donors. The aim of the study was to test whether cataloging public T cell receptors could identify signatures of past pathogen exposure. The study used immunosequencing to profile the T cell repertoires of several hundred subjects and linked those repertoires to cytomegalovirus serostatus. A separate validation cohort of roughly 120 different subjects was used in addition to the 666-subject first cohort. To predict cytomegalovirus infection status, the study combined high-throughput TCR immunosequencing, statistical association of individual TCRs with disease status, and machine learning. A later analysis re-analyzed previously published TCR beta repertoires from 500 to 700 donors and added high-resolution HLA genotyping to study TCR occurrence patterns. Rather than drawing on any new phenotypic data, the later analysis identified candidate immune exposures from TCR beta sequences and the way those sequences occurred across donors. To decide whether each TCR beta V gene segment behaved as functional or pseudogenic, an earlier analysis of several hundred of the donors relied on high-throughput TCR beta sequencing. Alongside the repertoire data, information on donor age, sex, ethnicity and CMV serostatus was compiled. A later genetic analysis used genome-wide SNP genotypes for about 60% of the roughly 700 donors, treating that subset as a discovery cohort. Every repertoire in the discovery cohort had been generated on one and the same sequencing platform. HLA typing included class I and class II loci at four-digit resolution. Typing coverage differed by locus: A, B, C, DRB1 and DQB1 were typed in about 620-630 donors, DQA1 in 500 to 550, DPA1 in 600 to 610, and DPB1 in about 450. Five DR-DQ haplotypes were handled as single units for association and clustering because linkage in the cohort was strong. Among around 400 genotyped donors of the cohort, an average of around 220,000 unique TCR beta nucleotide sequences was sequenced per donor, of which roughly 18% were non-productive.

The cohort was made up of 666 healthy bone marrow donors. At the time of sampling, every cohort member was nominally healthy, though immune exposures that went unrecorded were likely present. The donor was CMV seronegative and belonged to the group of around 350 seronegative cohort members. A peripheral blood sample was provided by each donor, and peripheral blood mononuclear cells were used for TCR beta sequencing. The Qiagen DNeasy Blood Extraction Kit was used to extract genomic DNA from the blood cell samples. The library was produced with the immunoSEQ multiplex PCR assay. A mixture of 60 forward primers for TCR Vbeta segments and 13 reverse primers for TCR Jbeta segments was used in the multiplex PCR. Amplification of the CDR3 region of rearranged TCR beta genes was performed with a multiplex PCR assay on genomic DNA. The amplified TCR beta libraries were sequenced on the Illumina HiSeq System as 87-base-pair reads. In the paper's pipeline: In a later analysis, 80 million or so unique TCR beta chains were counted across the approximately 640 repertoires, and roughly 11 million of these chains were shared by at least two donors. To remove PCR and sequencing errors, raw reads were error-corrected and collapsed into unique sequences using a nearest-neighbor algorithm that merged closely related sequences. Alignment of CDR3 sequences to IMGT reference sequences was used to assign V, D and J gene segments. For a sequence to be retained, at least a six-nucleotide match to both a V gene segment and a J gene segment was required. Rearrangements were classified as productive when the CDR3 lacked stop codons and remained in frame with V and J, and all other rearrangements were classified as non-productive. Following IMGT convention, CDR3 was defined as the stretch from the second conserved V-encoded cysteine up to the conserved J-encoded phenylalanine. Sequences without an unambiguous match to a single V gene segment were excluded from the earlier analysis of 587 of the donors. An earlier analysis of several hundred of the donors called V segments functional above 56.7% productive rearrangements and segregating when the between-donor standard deviation exceeded 5%. To diagnose cytomegalovirus status from the catalog of TCR beta chain sequences, a statistical classification framework was built. In a later analysis, TCR nucleotide sequences were compared against IMGT/GENE-DB human TR gene sequences so that V and J genes could be assigned. Using the TCRdist pipeline, a later analysis assigned CDR3 sequences along with most-parsimonious VDJ recombination scenarios. In a later analysis, each TCR beta chain was defined by its CDR3 amino acid sequence together with its V-gene family, and reads lacking a unique V-gene family were excluded. To address suspected cross-contamination and a sequencing artifact, a later analysis removed 592 highly shared, low-generation-probability nucleotide sequences. A later analysis calculated a clonal expansion index for each public chain from normalized within-repertoire ranks of inferred template counts. In a later analysis, generation probabilities were computed with a VDJ recombination model fitted to out-of-frame rearrangements, and the resulting probabilities were checked against IGoR. Hypergeometric tests were used in a later analysis to score TCR-TCR, TCR-HLA and TCR-CMV co-occurrence, with a repertoire-size bias correction applied to the TCR pairs. To estimate false discovery rates, a later analysis permuted the HLA or CMV assignments 20 times. In a later analysis, co-occurring TCRs were grouped using DBSCAN, and TCRdist sequence similarity was added for clustering within HLA-allele-positive subsets. Repertoires with fewer than 30,000 or more than 120,000 public chains were left out of co-occurrence clustering, as were a handful of repertoires with anomalous nucleotide sharing. In TCRdb, the immuneACCESS table is reduced to in-frame sequences with V and J assigned. These tables do not hold every clone; where another copy was compared, an unresolved V gene accounts for under half, and the others remain unexplained. The D gene and trimming were derived from the DNA, and the V and J assignments and clone size from that table. A total of roughly 100,000 clones appear in this sample, 13% to 15% of them only once. The biggest ten clones account for approximately 0.8% of the sample.

In regard to this clone: This receptor's antigen is unknown. It has no much larger one-base neighbor in the sample; base qualities were not kept.

Overall results and qualifications from the work: Most TCR sequences were observed very rarely across donors, whereas some public TCRs were present in many individuals. Because some donors lacked HLA typing at each locus, the association tests relied only on the typed subset. The study gave a list of some 150 TCR beta chains associated with cytomegalovirus. Presence/absence analyses assumed roughly uniform sequencing depth across donors, an assumption that may not hold. A later analysis found that most CMV-associated TCR beta chains appeared HLA-restricted, with HLA associations seemingly driven largely by CMV exposure. The earlier analysis of some 560 of the donors excluded some 15 rarely observed V segments, including chromosome 9 orphons, because counts were too low. Immune exposure information for the cohort was limited to CMV serostatus. According to the authors, the approach could potentially be generalized to other disease states and immunological phenotypes. An association between a missense DCLRE1C variant and V-gene and J-gene trimming of TCR beta chains was found in a later genetic analysis and replicated in an independent cohort. In a later analysis, HLA-associated TCR beta chains showed more clonal expansion and lower generation probabilities than non-associated chains that were equally common. A later genetic analysis reported fewer N-insertions in productive TCRs among donors in an Asian-associated ancestry cluster than the roughly 620-donor mean. A group of highly shared sequence variants was considered likely to be a technical artifact of the sequencing pipeline. In a later analysis, several top co-occurrence clusters were reported to appear linked to parvovirus B19, influenza, CMV and Epstein-Barr virus. At a false discovery rate of 0.05, a later analysis linked some 18,000 TCR beta sequences to specific HLA alleles. A further reported finding was that TCR beta sequences accurately predicted the HLA-A and HLA-B alleles for most subjects in the first cohort. A few of the identified cytomegalovirus-associated TCR beta chains were confirmed in vitro to be specific for cytomegalovirus antigens. According to a later analysis, TCR association rates differed among HLA loci, with DRB1 alleles showing the most associated TCRs and HLA-C alleles showing the fewest. Linkage disequilibrium might explain the correlated functional status among segregating V segments, but an unknown experimental factor could not be ruled out. In an earlier analysis of 450 to 750 of the donors, most TCR beta V segments appeared in productive rearrangements about 87% or about 30% of the time, broadly matching IMGT annotations. The classifier was reported to diagnose cytomegalovirus status with high specificity and sensitivity in both the original and validation cohorts. When HLA alleles, especially DR and DQ, strongly co-occurred, TCR associations were difficult to assign to individual alleles. Some IMGT-functional V segments, including TRBV6-2 and TRBV6-3, could not be told apart with the 87-base-pair reads, so those segments were excluded. The cohort was sequenced for TCR beta chains only, and without alpha or paired-chain data the features that could be detected were limited.

V is trimmed back by 5 bases and J by 4 bases, and the junction contains 4 bases that no gene match accounts for. CDR1 LNHDA and CDR2 SQIVND are derived from the germline V gene (reference sequence). The CDR3 has 13 amino acids, counting the end cysteine and phenylalanine. The read is trimmed to its CDR3 DNA, 39 bases read in frame from base 1. The sequence was collected from a female donor in good health and CMV-seronegative. The chain is assembled from TRBV19 and TRBJ2-5; 7 bases in between match TRBD1. Sequencing input: PBMCs. The encoded CDR3 is CASSHGTAETQYF. The nucleotides are TGTGCCAGTAGTCACGGGACAGCAGAGACCCAGTACTTC.